This T cell receptor (beta chain) comes out of a study of neurological immune-mediated disorders. The wider study: Disease course was recorded as relapsing-remitting for around 31 and secondary progressive for 3 of the 34 multiple sclerosis patients.

Study-wide results and caveats: HTLV-1-associated myelopathy had the most TCR clonal expansion, and multiple sclerosis had the least, less than healthy controls.

The cDNA came from 5'RACE, which used 10-nucleotide random UMIs. TCRdb reprocessed the 5' RACE reads with MiXCR, giving one entry per CDR3 protein. The table lists 110,000 or so distinct CDR3 sequences, about 3.2% of them singletons. This clonotype has ten or more counts. No antigen is known for it. Germline-derived CDR1 and CDR2 are MNHEY and SVGAGI. V lost 6 bases, J lost 4 bases, and 7 bases lay in between. The CDR3 covers 12 residues. PBMCs numbering 2 million and stored at -80 C yielded the unsorted libraries. The chain is built from TRBV6-5 and TRBJ1-5; no reliable D call. The sequence was obtained from a woman in her 30s with multiple sclerosis. The sequenced material came from PBMCs. CDR3 DNA: TGTGCCAGCAGCGCACTTAATCAGCCCCAGCATTTT. The encoded protein is CASSALNQPQHF.